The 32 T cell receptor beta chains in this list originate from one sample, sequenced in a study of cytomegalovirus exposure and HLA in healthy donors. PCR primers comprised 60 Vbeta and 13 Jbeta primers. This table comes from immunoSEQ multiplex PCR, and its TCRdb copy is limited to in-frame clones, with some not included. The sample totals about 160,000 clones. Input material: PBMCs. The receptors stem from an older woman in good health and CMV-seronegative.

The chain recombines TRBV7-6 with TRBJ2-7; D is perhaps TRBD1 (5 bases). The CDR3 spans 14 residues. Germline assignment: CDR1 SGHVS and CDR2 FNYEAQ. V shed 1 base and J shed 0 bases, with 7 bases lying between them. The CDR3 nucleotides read TGTGCCAGCAGCTTAGGGGGCCACTCCTACGAGCAGTACTTC. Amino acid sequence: CASSLGGHSYEQYF. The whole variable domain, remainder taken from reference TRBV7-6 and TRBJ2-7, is GAGVSQSPRYKVTKRGQDVALRCDPISGHVSLYWYRQALGQGPEFLTYFNYEAQQDKSGLPNDRFSAERPEGSISTLTIQRTEQRDSAMYRCASSLGGHSYEQYFGPGTRLTVT.

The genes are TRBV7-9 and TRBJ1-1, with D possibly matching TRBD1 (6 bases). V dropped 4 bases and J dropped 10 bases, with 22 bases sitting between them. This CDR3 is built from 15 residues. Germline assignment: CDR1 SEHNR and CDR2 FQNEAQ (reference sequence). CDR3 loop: CASSSGGGLAVRAFF. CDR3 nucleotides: TGTGCCAGCAGCTCCGGGGGGGGGCTGGCAGTCCGAGCTTTCTTT. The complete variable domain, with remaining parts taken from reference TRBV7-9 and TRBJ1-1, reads DTGVSQNPRHKITKRGQNVTFRCDPISEHNRLYWYRQTLGQGPEFLTYFQNEAQLEKSRLLSDRFSAERPKGSFSTLEIQRTEQGDSAMYLCASSSGGGLAVRAFFGQGTRLTVV.

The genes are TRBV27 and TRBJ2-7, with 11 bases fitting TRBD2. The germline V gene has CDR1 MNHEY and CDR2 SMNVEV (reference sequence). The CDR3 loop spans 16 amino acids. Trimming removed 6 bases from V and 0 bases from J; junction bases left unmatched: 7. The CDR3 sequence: CASRSEGTSGSYEQYF. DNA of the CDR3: TGTGCCAGCAGATCAGAGGGGACTAGCGGCTCCTACGAGCAGTACTTC.

CDR3 DNA sequence: TGCGCCAGCAGCTTGGCCAGCGTGGGCACTGAAGCTTTCTTT. Its translation: CASSLASVGTEAFF. The rearrangement links TRBV5-1 to TRBJ1-1, with no clear D. Germline V gene sequence: CDR1 SGHRS, CDR2 YFSETQ. V was trimmed by 0 bases and J by 4 bases, leaving 10 bases between them. This CDR3 comprises 14 residues.

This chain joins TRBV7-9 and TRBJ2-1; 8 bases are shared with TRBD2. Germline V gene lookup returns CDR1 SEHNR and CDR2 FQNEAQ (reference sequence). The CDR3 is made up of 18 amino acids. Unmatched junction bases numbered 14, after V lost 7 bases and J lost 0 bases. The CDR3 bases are TGTGCCAGCAACCTAATCGTGGTAGCGGGGAGCTCCTACAATGAGCAGTTCTTC. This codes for CASNLIVVAGSSYNEQFF.

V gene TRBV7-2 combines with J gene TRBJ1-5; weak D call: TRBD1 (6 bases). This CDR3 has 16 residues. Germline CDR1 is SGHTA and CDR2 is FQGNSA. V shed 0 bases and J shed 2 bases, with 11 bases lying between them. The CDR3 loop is CASSLAGSGGNQPQHF. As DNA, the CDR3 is TGTGCCAGCAGCTTAGCGGGCTCAGGGGGCAATCAGCCCCAGCATTTT.

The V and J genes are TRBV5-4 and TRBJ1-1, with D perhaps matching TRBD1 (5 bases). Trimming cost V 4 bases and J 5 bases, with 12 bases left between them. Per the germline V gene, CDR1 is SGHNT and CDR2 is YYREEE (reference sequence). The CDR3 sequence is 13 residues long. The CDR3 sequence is CASSLRDLTEAFF. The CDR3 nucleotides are TGTGCCAGCAGCCTCCGGGACTTAACTGAAGCTTTCTTT. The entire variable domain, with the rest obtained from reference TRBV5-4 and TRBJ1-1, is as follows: ETGVTQSPTHLIKTRGQQVTLRCSSQSGHNTVSWYQQALGQGPQFIFQYYREEENGRGNFPPRFSGLQFPNYSSELNVNALELDDSALYLCASSLRDLTEAFFGQGTRLTVV.

The CDR3 DNA reads TGTGCCAGCAGTTTTTTGGGGGGTGAGCAGTACTTC. Its protein product is CASSFLGGEQYF. The chain carries TRBV27 and TRBJ2-7, with D possibly matching TRBD2 (6 bases). V lost 3 bases and J lost 7, with 10 bases in between. CDR1 MNHEY and CDR2 SMNVEV come from the germline V gene (reference sequence). The CDR3 length is 12 residues.

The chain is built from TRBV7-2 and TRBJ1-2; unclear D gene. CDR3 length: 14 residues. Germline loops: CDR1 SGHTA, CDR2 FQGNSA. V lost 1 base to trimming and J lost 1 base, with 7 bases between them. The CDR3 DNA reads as TGTGCCAGCAGCTTAGATCCTTTTAACTATGGCTACACCTTC. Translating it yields CASSLDPFNYGYTF.

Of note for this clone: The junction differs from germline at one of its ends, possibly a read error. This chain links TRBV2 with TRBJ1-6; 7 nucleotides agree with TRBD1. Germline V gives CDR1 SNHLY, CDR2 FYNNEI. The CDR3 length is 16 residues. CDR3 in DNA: TGTGCCAGCAGCGAACAGGGGAGGGGTTTTTATTCACCCCCCCACTTT. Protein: CASSEQGRGFYSPPHF.

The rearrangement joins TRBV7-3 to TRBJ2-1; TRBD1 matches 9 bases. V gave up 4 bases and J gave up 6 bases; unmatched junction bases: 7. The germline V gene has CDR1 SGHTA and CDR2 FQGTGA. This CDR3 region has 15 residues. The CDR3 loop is CASSSTGGIGNEQFF. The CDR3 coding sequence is TGTGCCAGCAGCTCGACAGGGGGGATCGGCAATGAGCAGTTCTTC.

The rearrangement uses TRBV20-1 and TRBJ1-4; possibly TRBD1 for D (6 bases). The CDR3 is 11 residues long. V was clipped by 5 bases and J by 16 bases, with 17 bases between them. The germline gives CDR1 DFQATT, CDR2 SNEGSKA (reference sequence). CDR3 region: CSAETGRERFF. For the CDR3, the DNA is TGCAGTGCTGAAACAGGGAGGGAACGGTTTTTT.

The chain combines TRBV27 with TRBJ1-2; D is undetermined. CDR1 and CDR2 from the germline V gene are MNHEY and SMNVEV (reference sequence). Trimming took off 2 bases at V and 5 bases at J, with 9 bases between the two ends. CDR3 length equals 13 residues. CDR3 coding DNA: TGTGCCAGCAGTTTAACAGAACAATATGGCTACACCTTC. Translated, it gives CASSLTEQYGYTF.

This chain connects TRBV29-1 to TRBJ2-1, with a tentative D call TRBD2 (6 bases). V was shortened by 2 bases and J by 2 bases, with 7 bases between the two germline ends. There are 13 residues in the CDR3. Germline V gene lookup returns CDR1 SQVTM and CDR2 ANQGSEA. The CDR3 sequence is CSVERRAYNEQFF. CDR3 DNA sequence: TGCAGCGTTGAAAGGAGGGCCTACAATGAGCAGTTCTTC.

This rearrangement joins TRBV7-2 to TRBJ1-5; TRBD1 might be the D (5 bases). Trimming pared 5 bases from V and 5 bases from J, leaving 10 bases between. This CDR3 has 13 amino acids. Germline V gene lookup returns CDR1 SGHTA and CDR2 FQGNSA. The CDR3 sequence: CASSRGVDQPQHF. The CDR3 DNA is TGTGCCAGCAGCCGGGGGGTGGATCAGCCCCAGCATTTT.

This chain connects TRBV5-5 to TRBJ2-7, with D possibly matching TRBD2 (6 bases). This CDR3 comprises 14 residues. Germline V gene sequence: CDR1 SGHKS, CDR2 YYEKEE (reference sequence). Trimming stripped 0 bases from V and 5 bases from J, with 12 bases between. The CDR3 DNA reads TGTGCCAGCAGCTTGGTTGGAGGGGACGACGAGCAGTACTTC. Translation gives CASSLVGGDDEQYF.

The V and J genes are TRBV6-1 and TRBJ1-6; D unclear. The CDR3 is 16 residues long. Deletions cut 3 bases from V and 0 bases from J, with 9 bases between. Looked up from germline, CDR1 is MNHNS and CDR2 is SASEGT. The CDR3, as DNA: TGTGCCAGCAGTGACATAATGAGCTCCTATAATTCACCCCTCCACTTT. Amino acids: CASSDIMSSYNSPLHF.

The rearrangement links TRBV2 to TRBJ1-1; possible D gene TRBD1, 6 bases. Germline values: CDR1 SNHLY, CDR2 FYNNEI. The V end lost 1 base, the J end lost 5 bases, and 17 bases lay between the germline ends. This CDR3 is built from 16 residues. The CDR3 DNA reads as TGTGCCAGCAGTGAAGGAGACAGGTCTTGGGGGACTGAAGCTTTCTTT. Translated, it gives CASSEGDRSWGTEAFF.

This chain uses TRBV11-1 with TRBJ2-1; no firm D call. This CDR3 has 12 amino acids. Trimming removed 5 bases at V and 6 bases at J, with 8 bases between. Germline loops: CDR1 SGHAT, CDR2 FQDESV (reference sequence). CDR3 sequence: CASSPFRNEQFF. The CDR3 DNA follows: TGTGCCAGCAGCCCCTTTCGCAATGAGCAGTTCTTC.

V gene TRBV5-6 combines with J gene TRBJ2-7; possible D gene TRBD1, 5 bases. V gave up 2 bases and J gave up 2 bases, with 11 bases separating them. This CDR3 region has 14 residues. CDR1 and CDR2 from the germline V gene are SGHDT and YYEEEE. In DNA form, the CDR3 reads TGTGCCAGCAGCTTTATAGGGGCCACCTACGAGCAGTACTTC. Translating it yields CASSFIGATYEQYF.

CDR3 protein: CASSFGAVYNEQFF. The DNA of the CDR3 is TGCGCCAGCAGCTTTGGGGCGGTCTACAATGAGCAGTTCTTC. The rearrangement uses TRBV5-1 and TRBJ2-1; the D gene is possibly TRBD1 (5 bases). V was clipped by 2 bases and J by 3 bases, with 9 bases between them. This CDR3 has 14 amino acids. CDR1 is SGHRS and CDR2 is YFSETQ in the germline V gene.

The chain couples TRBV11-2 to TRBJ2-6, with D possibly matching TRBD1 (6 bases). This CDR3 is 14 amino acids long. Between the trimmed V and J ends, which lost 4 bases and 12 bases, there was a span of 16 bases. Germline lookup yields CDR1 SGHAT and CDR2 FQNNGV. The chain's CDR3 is CASSSSDRRSVLTF. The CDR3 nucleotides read TGTGCCAGCAGCTCCTCCGACAGGCGGAGCGTCCTGACTTTC.

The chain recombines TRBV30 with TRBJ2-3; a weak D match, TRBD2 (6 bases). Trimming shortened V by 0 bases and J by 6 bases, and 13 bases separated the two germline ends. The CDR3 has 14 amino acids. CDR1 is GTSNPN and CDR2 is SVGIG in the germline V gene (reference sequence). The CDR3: CAWSVRAGTDTQYF. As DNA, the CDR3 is TGTGCCTGGAGTGTACGGGCGGGGACCGATACGCAGTATTTT.

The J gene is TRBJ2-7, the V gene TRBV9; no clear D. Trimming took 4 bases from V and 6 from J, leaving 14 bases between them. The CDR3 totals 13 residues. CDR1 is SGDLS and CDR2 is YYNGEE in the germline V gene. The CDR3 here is CASSTVPTGEQYF. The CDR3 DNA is TGTGCCAGCAGCACCGTCCCTACGGGCGAGCAGTACTTC. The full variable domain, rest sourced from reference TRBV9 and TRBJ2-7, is DSGVTQTPKHLITATGQRVTLRCSPRSGDLSVYWYQQSLDQGLQFLIQYYNGEERAKGNILERFSAQQFPDLHSELNLSSLELGDSALYFCASSTVPTGEQYFGPGTRLTVT.

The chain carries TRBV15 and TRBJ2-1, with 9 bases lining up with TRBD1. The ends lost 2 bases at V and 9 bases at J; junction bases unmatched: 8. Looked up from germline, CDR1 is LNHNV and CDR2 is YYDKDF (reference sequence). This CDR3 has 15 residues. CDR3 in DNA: TGTGCCACCAGCAGAAAGGGACAGGGTTTTGGTGAGCAGTTCTTC. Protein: CATSRKGQGFGEQFF.

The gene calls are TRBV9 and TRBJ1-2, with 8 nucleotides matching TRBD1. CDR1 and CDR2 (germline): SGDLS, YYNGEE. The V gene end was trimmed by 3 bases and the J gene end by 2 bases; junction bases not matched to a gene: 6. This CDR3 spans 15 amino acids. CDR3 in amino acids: CASSGRTGINYGYTF. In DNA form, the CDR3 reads TGTGCCAGCAGCGGTCGGACAGGGATCAACTATGGCTACACCTTC.

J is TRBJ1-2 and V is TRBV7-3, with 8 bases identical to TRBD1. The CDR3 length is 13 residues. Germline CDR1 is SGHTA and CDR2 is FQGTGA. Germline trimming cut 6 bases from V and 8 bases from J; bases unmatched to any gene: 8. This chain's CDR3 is CASSGDRSEGYTF. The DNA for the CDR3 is TGTGCCAGCAGTGGGGACAGGTCGGAGGGCTACACCTTC.

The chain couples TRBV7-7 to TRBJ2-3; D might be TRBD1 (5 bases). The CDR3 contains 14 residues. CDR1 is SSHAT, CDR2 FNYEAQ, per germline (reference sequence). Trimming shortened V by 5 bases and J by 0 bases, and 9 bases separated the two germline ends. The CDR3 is CASSLRGSTDTQYF. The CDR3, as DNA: TGTGCCAGCAGCCTAAGGGGCAGCACAGATACGCAGTATTTT.

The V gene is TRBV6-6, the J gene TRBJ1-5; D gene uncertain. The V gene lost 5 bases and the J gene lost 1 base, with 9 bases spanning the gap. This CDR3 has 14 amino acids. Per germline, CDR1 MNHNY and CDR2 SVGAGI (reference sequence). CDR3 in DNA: TGTGCCAGCAGTCGTCAAACAAGCAATCAGCCCCAGCATTTT. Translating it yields CASSRQTSNQPQHF.

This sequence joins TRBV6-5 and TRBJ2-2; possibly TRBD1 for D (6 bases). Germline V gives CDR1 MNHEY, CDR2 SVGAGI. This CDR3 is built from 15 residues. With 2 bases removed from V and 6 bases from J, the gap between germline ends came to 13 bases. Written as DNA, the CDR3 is TGTGCCAGCAGTTACAGTAGGACAGTCGCCGGGGAGCTGTTTTTT. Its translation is CASSYSRTVAGELFF.

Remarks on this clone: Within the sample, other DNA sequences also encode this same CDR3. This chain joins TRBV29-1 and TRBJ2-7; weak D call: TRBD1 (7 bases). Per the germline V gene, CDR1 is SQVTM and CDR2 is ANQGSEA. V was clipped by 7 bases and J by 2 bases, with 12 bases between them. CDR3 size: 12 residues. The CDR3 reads CSAGDSPYEQYF. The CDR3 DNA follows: TGCAGCGCGGGGGACAGCCCCTACGAGCAGTACTTC.

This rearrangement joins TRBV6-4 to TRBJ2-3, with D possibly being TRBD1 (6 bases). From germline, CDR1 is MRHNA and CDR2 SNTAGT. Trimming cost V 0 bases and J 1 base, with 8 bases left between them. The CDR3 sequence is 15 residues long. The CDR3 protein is CASSDSWTGTDTQYF. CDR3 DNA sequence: TGTGCCAGCAGTGACTCCTGGACAGGCACAGATACGCAGTATTTT.